A single sample is the source of the 9 T cell receptor beta chains below, sequenced in a study of blood T cells in healthy people across ages. For the second PCR, which ran for roughly 7 to 11 cycles, a sample-barcoded 5' primer and a J-beta primer mix were used. Using its own MiXCR run on the 5' RACE reads, TCRdb lists one record per CDR3 protein. The table records about 970,000 distinct CDR3 sequences, 51% of them present only once. The sequenced sample was blood. The receptors shown here come from a woman aged 55 to 70 in good health.

The J gene is TRBJ2-7, the V gene TRBV28; no clear D. This CDR3 region has 17 residues. V lost 2 bases and J 2 bases, leaving 19 bases between the germline ends. Germline CDR1 reads MDHEN; CDR2 reads SYDVKM. The chain's CDR3 is CASSLKWPSDATYEQYF. As DNA, the CDR3 is TGTGCCAGCAGTTTAAAGTGGCCCAGTGACGCGACCTACGAGCAGTACTTC.

Concerning this clonotype: A read error may produce the germline difference seen at one junction end. This chain connects TRBV29-1 to TRBJ2-5, with no clear D. The CDR3 contains 15 residues. CDR1 and CDR2 from the germline V gene are SQVTM and ANQGSEA. CDR3 in DNA: TGCAGCGTTGAAGGTACAGATCAGTACCAAGAGGCCCAGTACTTC. Its protein is CSVEGTDQYQEAQYF.

The chain combines TRBV29-1 with TRBJ2-1; 8 positions agree with TRBD1. CDR1 is SQVTM and CDR2 is ANQGSEA in the germline V gene. There are 14 residues in the CDR3. The ends lost 4 bases at V and 4 bases at J; junction bases unmatched: 6. In nucleotides, the CDR3 is TGCAGCGTTGGAACAGGGGGACAGTACAATGAGCAGTTCTTC. It codes for CSVGTGGQYNEQFF.

The CDR3 nucleotides read TGTGCCAGCAGCCCAACACTAGCGGTGGGTTACAATGAGCAGTTCTTC. Its protein is CASSPTLAVGYNEQFF. The V and J genes are TRBV7-3 and TRBJ2-1; 8 nucleotides match TRBD2. Germline CDR1 SGHTA, CDR2 FQGTGA. The CDR3 totals 16 residues. Unmatched junction bases numbered 10, after V lost 5 bases and J lost 4 bases.

The chain has TRBV4-1 and TRBJ1-1, with 11 bases aligning to TRBD1. Germline loops: CDR1 MGHRA, CDR2 YSYEKL. Trimming cost V 1 base and J 4 bases; bases outside gene matches: 2. The CDR3 loop spans 15 amino acids. The CDR3 protein is CASSQAGQGVTEAFF. For the CDR3, the DNA is TGCGCCAGCAGCCAAGCGGGACAGGGGGTCACTGAAGCTTTCTTT.

The V and J genes are TRBV6-2 or TRBV6-3 and TRBJ2-5; 12 bases map to TRBD2. J was trimmed by 1 base and V by 5 bases; bases with no gene match: 5. CDR1 and CDR2 (germline): MNHEY, SVGEGT. The CDR3 spans 16 residues. CDR3 DNA: TGTGCCAGCAGTCCCGGACTAGCGGGACCCCAAGAGACCCAGTACTTC. It translates to CASSPGLAGPQETQYF.

V and J are TRBV27 and TRBJ2-5, with 12 bases aligning to TRBD2. The CDR3 consists of 16 residues. Germline V CDR1 and CDR2: MNHEY, SMNVEV (reference sequence). V gave up 4 bases and J gave up 11 bases; unmatched junction bases: 14. The CDR3 spells CASSSSGTSGSVRQYF. For the CDR3, the DNA is TGTGCCAGCAGTTCTTCCGGGACTAGCGGGTCTGTGAGGCAGTACTTC.

This clonotype was seen a handful of times. This chain joins TRBV6-2 or TRBV6-3 and TRBJ1-5; unclear D gene. This CDR3 has 15 residues. The ends were cut back, 2 bases at V and 0 bases at J, with 8 bases in the middle. CDR1 is MNHEY, CDR2 SVGEGT, per germline. CDR3 amino acids: CASSYRDGSNQPQHF. The CDR3 DNA sequence: TGTGCCAGCAGTTACCGGGATGGTAGCAATCAGCCCCAGCATTTT.

This clonotype was seen a few times. The V call is TRBV4-2, the J call TRBJ2-7; 7 bases are a match to TRBD1. Germline CDR1 LGHNA, CDR2 YNFKEQ. The CDR3 is 15 residues long. Unmatched junction bases numbered 4, after V lost 2 bases and J lost 0 bases. CDR3: CASSQPGTVSYEQYF. As DNA, the CDR3 is TGTGCCAGCAGCCAACCCGGGACAGTCTCCTACGAGCAGTACTTC.